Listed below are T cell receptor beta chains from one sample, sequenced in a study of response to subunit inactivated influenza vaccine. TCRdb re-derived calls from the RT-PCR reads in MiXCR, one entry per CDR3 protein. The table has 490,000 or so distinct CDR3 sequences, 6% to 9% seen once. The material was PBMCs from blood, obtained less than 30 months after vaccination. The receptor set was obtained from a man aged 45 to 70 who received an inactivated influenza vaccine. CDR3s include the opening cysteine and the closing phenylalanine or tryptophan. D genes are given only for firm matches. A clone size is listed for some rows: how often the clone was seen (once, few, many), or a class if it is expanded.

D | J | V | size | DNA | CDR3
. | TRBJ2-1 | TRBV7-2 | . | TGTGCCAGCAGCCACGAAGGCGGCACGCTCTACAATGAGCAGTTCTTC | CASSHEGGTLYNEQFF
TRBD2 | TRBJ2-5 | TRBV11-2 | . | TGTGCCAGCAGCTTATCAGGGACTAGCGGGCAAGAGACCCAGTACTTC | CASSLSGTSGQETQYF
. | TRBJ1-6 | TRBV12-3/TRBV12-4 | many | TGTGCCAGCAGTGCATCGGGCAGTAATTCACCCCTCCACTTT | CASSASGSNSPLHF
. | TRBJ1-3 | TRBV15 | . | TGTGCCACCAGCAGGGATCACTCTGGAAACACCATATATTTT | CATSRDHSGNTIYF
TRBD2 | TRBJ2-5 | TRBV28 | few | TGTGCCAGCAGTTACGGGACTAGCGGGGAAGAGACCCAGTACTTC | CASSYGTSGEETQYF
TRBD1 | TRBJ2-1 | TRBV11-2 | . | TGTGCCAGCAGCTATGCAGGGGGCACATACAATGAGCAGTTCTTC | CASSYAGGTYNEQFF
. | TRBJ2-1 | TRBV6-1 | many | TGTGCCAGCAGTGAAGGGCCGGGGACCCGGGAGCAGTTCTTC | CASSEGPGTREQFF
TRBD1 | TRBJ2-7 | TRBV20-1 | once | TGCAGTGCTCAGGATCTGGGCAGGGGGCTGGGAAGCTCCTACGAGCAGTACTTC | CSAQDLGRGLGSSYEQYF
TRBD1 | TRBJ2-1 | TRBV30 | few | TGTGCCTGCGGGACAGGGTATACCAATGAGCAGTTCTTC | CACGTGYTNEQFF
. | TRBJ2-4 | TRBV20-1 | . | TGCAGTGCAAGCGCAGGGGCAGCCAAAAACATTCAGTACTTC | CSASAGAAKNIQYF